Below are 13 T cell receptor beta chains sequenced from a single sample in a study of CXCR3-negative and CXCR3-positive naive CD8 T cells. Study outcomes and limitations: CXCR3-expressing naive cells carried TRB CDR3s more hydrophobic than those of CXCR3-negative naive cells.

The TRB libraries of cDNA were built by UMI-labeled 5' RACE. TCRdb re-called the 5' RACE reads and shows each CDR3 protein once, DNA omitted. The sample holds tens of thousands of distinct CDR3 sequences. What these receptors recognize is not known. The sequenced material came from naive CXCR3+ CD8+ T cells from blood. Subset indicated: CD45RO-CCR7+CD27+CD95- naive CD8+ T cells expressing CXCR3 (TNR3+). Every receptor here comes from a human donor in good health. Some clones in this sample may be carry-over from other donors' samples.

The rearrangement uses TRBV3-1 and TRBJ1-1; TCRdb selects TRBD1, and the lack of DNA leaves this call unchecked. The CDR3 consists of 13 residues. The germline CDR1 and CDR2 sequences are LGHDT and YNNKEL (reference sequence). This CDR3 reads CASQLGANTEAFF.

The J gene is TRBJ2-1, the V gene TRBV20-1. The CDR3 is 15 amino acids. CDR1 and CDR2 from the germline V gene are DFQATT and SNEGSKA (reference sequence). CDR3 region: CSARDLGSSYNEQFF.

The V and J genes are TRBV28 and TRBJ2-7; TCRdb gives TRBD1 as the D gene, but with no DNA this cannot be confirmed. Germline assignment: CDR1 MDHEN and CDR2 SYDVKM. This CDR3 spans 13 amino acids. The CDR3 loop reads CASSALQGYEQYF.

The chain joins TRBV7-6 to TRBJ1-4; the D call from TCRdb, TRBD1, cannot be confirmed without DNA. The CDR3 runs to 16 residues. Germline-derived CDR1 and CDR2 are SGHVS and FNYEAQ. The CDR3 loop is CASSPYAGETNEKLFF.

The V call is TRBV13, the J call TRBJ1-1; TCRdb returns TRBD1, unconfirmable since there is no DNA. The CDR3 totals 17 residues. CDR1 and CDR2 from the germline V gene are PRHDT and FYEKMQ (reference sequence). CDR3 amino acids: CASSLDSAGHLKSEAFF.

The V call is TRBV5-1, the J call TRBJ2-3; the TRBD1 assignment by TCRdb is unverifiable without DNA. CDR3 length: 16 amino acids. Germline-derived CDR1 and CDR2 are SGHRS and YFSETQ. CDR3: CASSWAQETPTDTQYF.

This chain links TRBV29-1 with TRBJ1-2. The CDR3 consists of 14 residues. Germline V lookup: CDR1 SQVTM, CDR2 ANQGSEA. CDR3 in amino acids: CSVVVEATSYGYTF.

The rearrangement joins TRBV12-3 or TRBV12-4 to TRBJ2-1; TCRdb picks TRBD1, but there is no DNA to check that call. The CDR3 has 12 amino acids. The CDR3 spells CASSFPGHEQFF.

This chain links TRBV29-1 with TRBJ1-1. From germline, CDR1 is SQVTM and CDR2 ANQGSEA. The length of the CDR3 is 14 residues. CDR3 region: CSVVDRSGNTEAFF.

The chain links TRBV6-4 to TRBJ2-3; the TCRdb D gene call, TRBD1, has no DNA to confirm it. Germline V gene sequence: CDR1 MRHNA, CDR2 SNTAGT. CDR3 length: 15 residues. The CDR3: CASSLAYSGADTQYF.

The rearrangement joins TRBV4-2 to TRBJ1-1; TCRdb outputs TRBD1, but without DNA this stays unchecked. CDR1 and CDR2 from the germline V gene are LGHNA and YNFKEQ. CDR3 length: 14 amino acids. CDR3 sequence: CASRPSLGGTEAFF.

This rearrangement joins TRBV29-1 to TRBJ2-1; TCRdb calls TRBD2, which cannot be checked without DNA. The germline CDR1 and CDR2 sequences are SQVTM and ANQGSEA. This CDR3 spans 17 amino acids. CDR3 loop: CSVDSFWTSGSRDEQFF.

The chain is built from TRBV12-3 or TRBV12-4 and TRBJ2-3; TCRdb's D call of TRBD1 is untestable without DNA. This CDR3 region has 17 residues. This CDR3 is CASSRSSGTGVEDTQYF.